This entry lists 25 T cell receptor beta chains sequenced from one sample in a study of OX40 agonist ivuxolimab in advanced cancers. Only in-frame clones appear in the TCRdb table, and some are missing; sequencing was by immunoSEQ multiplex PCR. This sample has roughly 82,000 clones, with approximately 87% found just once. The specimen comprised CD4+ or CD8+ T cells sorted from blood, sampled in a trial of the OX40 agonist ivuxolimab. The receptor set was obtained from an adult with an advanced solid tumor such as melanoma, head and neck, liver or kidney cancer.

The chain is built from TRBV10-2 and TRBJ1-4; weak D call: TRBD1 (5 bases). Trimming took off 2 bases at V and 8 bases at J, with 15 bases between the two ends. Looked up from germline, CDR1 is WSHSY and CDR2 is SAAADI. The CDR3 runs to 15 residues. The CDR3 DNA follows: TGCGCCAGCAGTGAGGGACATCCAGCCACAGAAAAACTGTTTTTT. Encoded protein: CASSEGHPATEKLFF.

The chain combines TRBV27 with TRBJ2-5; D possibly corresponds to TRBD2 (7 bases). The J call may be wrong; the DNA end is better matched by TRBJ2-7. The CDR3 is made up of 15 amino acids. Looked up from germline, CDR1 is MNHEY and CDR2 is SMNVEV (reference sequence). The CDR3 is CASSSSPGGYYEQYF. For the CDR3, the DNA is TGTGCCAGCAGTTCTTCACCGGGGGGCTATTACGAGCAGTACTTC.

The chain has TRBV6-4 and TRBJ2-3; D gene uncertain. The CDR3 contains 13 residues. The V gene's germline CDR1 is MRHNA and CDR2 SNTAGT. Trimming shortened V by 6 bases and J by 1 base, and 8 bases separated the two germline ends. The CDR3 sequence: CASSPDGTDTQYF. CDR3 DNA sequence: TGTGCCAGCAGCCCGGACGGCACAGATACGCAGTATTTT.

The chain couples TRBV7-2 to TRBJ1-5, with TRBD1 matching 9 bases. V shed 5 bases, J shed 0 bases, and the junction held 5 bases outside the gene matches. Germline-derived CDR1 and CDR2 are SGHTA and FQGNSA. There are 16 residues in the CDR3. The CDR3 DNA reads as TGTGCCAGCAGCGGGGGGACAGGGTTTAGCAATCAGCCCCAGCATTTT. Residues: CASSGGTGFSNQPQHF.

This clone was found once. The chain couples TRBV7-9 to TRBJ2-5; D gene unclear. The CDR3 is made up of 13 amino acids. Germline V CDR1 and CDR2: SEHNR, FQNEAQ (reference sequence). V was cut by 1 base and J by 10 bases, with 13 bases left in between. CDR3 amino acids: CASSLDSVPDQYF. The CDR3 bases are TGTGCCAGCAGCTTAGATTCAGTCCCAGACCAGTACTTC.

This clone was detected only once. CDR3 in amino acids: CASSAQGPLGVNIQYF. The CDR3 nucleotides read TGTGCCAGCAGCGCCCAGGGACCGCTGGGGGTAAACATTCAGTACTTC. The chain joins TRBV7-2 to TRBJ2-4; tentatively, D is TRBD1 or TRBD2 (5 bases each). V was cut by 5 bases and J by 6 bases, with 20 bases left in between. Looked up from germline, CDR1 is SGHTA and CDR2 is FQGNSA. The CDR3 loop spans 16 amino acids.

The chain is built from TRBV7-2 and TRBJ2-6; D not certain. Germline CDR1 SGHTA, CDR2 FQGNSA. This CDR3 spans 16 amino acids. Deletions cut 4 bases from V and 0 bases from J, with 10 bases between. The CDR3 sequence is CASSSGPRSGANVLTF. CDR3 sequence (DNA): TGTGCCAGCAGCTCAGGACCGCGCTCTGGGGCCAACGTCCTGACTTTC.

A few counts support this clone. V is TRBV9 and J is TRBJ1-1; D not resolved. Trimming removed 1 base at V and 3 bases at J, with 13 bases between. This CDR3 is 15 amino acids long. Germline-derived CDR1 and CDR2 are SGDLS and YYNGEE. CDR3 protein: CASSVLESRYTEAFF. The CDR3 DNA reads TGTGCCAGCAGCGTATTGGAGAGCAGATACACTGAAGCTTTCTTT.

The chain combines TRBV23-1 with TRBJ2-7; D is tentatively TRBD1 or TRBD2 (5 bases each). TRBV23-1 is recorded as an ORF, its role being uncertain. V lost 2 bases to trimming and J lost 12 bases, with 20 bases between them. This CDR3 contains 14 residues. CDR3 in amino acids: CASSQTGPRDGGYF. The DNA of the CDR3 is TGCGCCAGCAGTCAAACCGGGCCCAGGGACGGCGGGTACTTC.

This clone appeared a single time. J is TRBJ1-5 and V is TRBV18, with 8 bases lining up with TRBD1. Germline V gene data show CDR1 as KGHSH and CDR2 as LQKENI. J gave up 2 bases and V 6 bases, and 6 bases lay outside the gene matches. CDR3 length: 15 amino acids. The CDR3 nucleotides are TGTGCCAGCTCCCAGGAGACAGGGGGCAATCAGCCCCAGCATTTT. The encoded protein is CASSQETGGNQPQHF. The full variable domain, in which reference TRBV18 and TRBJ1-5 provide the parts outside the CDR3, is NAGVMQNPRHLVRRRGQEARLRCSPMKGHSHVYWYRQLPEEGLKFMVYLQKENIIDESGMPKERFSAEFPKEGPSILRIQQVVRGDSAAYFCASSQETGGNQPQHFGDGTRLSIL.

This clone was seen only a few times. The chain has TRBV4-3 and TRBJ1-2, with 8 positions matching TRBD1. In germline, CDR1 is LGHNA, CDR2 YSLEER. The V and J ends lost 0 bases and 4 bases, in that order; junction bases with no gene match: 1. This CDR3 comprises 14 residues. The CDR3 region is CASSQETGVYGYTF. The CDR3 DNA sequence: TGCGCCAGCAGCCAAGAGACAGGGGTCTATGGCTACACCTTC.

The CDR3 coding sequence is TGTGCCAGTAGTTCACGGACAGGCAGCCAAGAGACCCAGTACTTC. Protein: CASSSRTGSQETQYF. The chain couples TRBV19 to TRBJ2-5, with 7 bases that match TRBD1. CDR1 and CDR2 (germline): LNHDA, SQIVND (reference sequence). V was clipped by 5 bases and J by 1 base; unmatched bases: 7. The CDR3 consists of 15 residues.

The chain is built from TRBV19 and TRBJ1-2, with 8 bases identical to TRBD1. V lost 5 bases to trimming and J lost 1 base; unmatched junction nucleotides: 6. This CDR3 spans 15 amino acids. Germline V gives CDR1 LNHDA, CDR2 SQIVND (reference sequence). The DNA of the CDR3 is TGTGCCAGTAGTCAAGGACAGGGCCTTAACTATGGCTACACCTTC. Translated, it gives CASSQGQGLNYGYTF.

The rearrangement links TRBV11-2 to TRBJ2-3, with D uncertain. CDR3 size: 13 residues. CDR1 and CDR2 from the germline V gene are SGHAT and FQNNGV. Trimming shortened V by 3 bases and J by 6 bases, and 10 bases separated the two germline ends. The CDR3 region has the DNA TGTGCCAGCAGCTTTAAAGGGTTGGATACGCAGTATTTT. Amino acids: CASSFKGLDTQYF. Together with reference TRBV11-2 and TRBJ2-3, the CDR3 gives the full variable domain: EAGVAQSPRYKIIEKRQSVAFWCNPISGHATLYWYQQILGQGPKLLIQFQNNGVVDDSQLPKDRFSAERLKGVDSTLKIQPAKLEDSAVYLCASSFKGLDTQYFGPGTRLTVL.

The chain recombines TRBV14 with TRBJ2-5; D remains unclear. The CDR3 length is 12 residues. Germline CDR1 SGHDN, CDR2 FVKESK. V lost 3 bases to trimming and J lost 7 bases, with 9 bases between them. The CDR3: CASSHGVATQYF. The CDR3 bases are TGTGCCAGCAGCCATGGAGTAGCGACCCAGTACTTC.

This clone was seen a handful of times. The chain employs TRBV11-2 and TRBJ1-6, with no clear D. The CDR3 consists of 12 residues. Trimming left V 5 bases short and J 9 bases short, with 8 bases between. Per the germline V gene, CDR1 is SGHAT and CDR2 is FQNNGV. The CDR3 reads CASSPGFSPLHF. The DNA for the CDR3 is TGTGCCAGCAGCCCCGGGTTTTCACCCCTCCACTTT. Full variable domain (missing parts from reference TRBV11-2 and TRBJ1-6): EAGVAQSPRYKIIEKRQSVAFWCNPISGHATLYWYQQILGQGPKLLIQFQNNGVVDDSQLPKDRFSAERLKGVDSTLKIQPAKLEDSAVYLCASSPGFSPLHFGNGTRLTVT.

The rearrangement links TRBV4-2 to TRBJ2-3; D may be TRBD2 (7 bases). The CDR3 has 16 residues. Germline V CDR1 and CDR2: LGHNA, YNFKEQ. V was cut by 4 bases and J by 2 bases, with 16 bases left in between. The CDR3 DNA is TGTGCCAGCAGCCTAGGGGCGGGGGCGAACACAGATACGCAGTATTTT. Protein: CASSLGAGANTDTQYF.

This chain connects TRBV7-2 to TRBJ1-1; possibly TRBD1 for D (6 bases). CDR1 and CDR2 (germline): SGHTA, FQGNSA. The CDR3 length is 14 residues. V shed 0 bases and J shed 5 bases, with 10 bases lying between them. The DNA for the CDR3 is TGTGCCAGCAGCTTAGCGGGGGCTGGGACTGAAGCTTTCTTT. It specifies CASSLAGAGTEAFF.

This chain uses TRBV28 with TRBJ1-1, with 7 nucleotides matching TRBD1. Germline values: CDR1 MDHEN, CDR2 SYDVKM. The ends lost 7 bases at V and 7 bases at J; junction bases unmatched: 12. This CDR3 has 14 residues. The CDR3 is CASTVGGLGGEAFF. CDR3 bases: TGTGCCAGCACCGTAGGGGGCTTGGGGGGTGAAGCTTTCTTT.

This clone was seen only once. The chain carries TRBV7-9 and TRBJ1-6, with TRBD1 matching 8 bases. The CDR3 consists of 14 residues. The germline V gene encodes CDR1 SEHNR and CDR2 FQNEAQ (reference sequence). J gave up 9 bases and V 3 bases, and 4 bases lay outside the gene matches. The CDR3 sequence is CASSFYRGGSPLHF. The CDR3 region has the DNA TGTGCCAGCAGCTTCTACAGGGGGGGTTCACCCCTCCACTTT. The entire variable domain, with the rest obtained from reference TRBV7-9 and TRBJ1-6, is as follows: DTGVSQNPRHKITKRGQNVTFRCDPISEHNRLYWYRQTLGQGPEFLTYFQNEAQLEKSRLLSDRFSAERPKGSFSTLEIQRTEQGDSAMYLCASSFYRGGSPLHFGNGTRLTVT.

The chain couples TRBV9 to TRBJ2-2, with D possibly matching TRBD1 (5 bases). The CDR3 is made up of 16 amino acids. V was clipped by 0 bases and J by 3 bases, with 12 bases between them. Germline-derived CDR1 and CDR2 are SGDLS and YYNGEE. CDR3 loop: CASSVVLGLDTGELFF. The DNA for the CDR3 is TGTGCCAGCAGCGTAGTGCTGGGGCTAGACACCGGGGAGCTGTTTTTT.

V usage is TRBV7-2 and J usage is TRBJ1-2; the D is unclear. The CDR3 consists of 12 residues. Trimming stripped 5 bases from V and 5 bases from J, with 9 bases between. Germline V gene lookup returns CDR1 SGHTA and CDR2 FQGNSA. CDR3 sequence reads: CASSPGYYGYTF. The CDR3 DNA follows: TGTGCCAGCAGCCCCGGCTATTATGGCTACACCTTC.

The chain uses TRBV7-9 and TRBJ2-6; the D gene is possibly TRBD2 (7 bases). Germline V gene data show CDR1 as SEHNR and CDR2 as FQNEAQ (reference sequence). Trimming pared 9 bases from V and 4 bases from J, leaving 16 bases between. The CDR3 totals 15 residues. The CDR3 DNA follows: TGTGCCAGTCCCCGGGGGGCGGACGGGGCCAACGTCCTGACTTTC. Protein: CASPRGADGANVLTF.

The V and J genes are TRBV5-1 and TRBJ2-4, with TRBD1 identical over 12 bases. This CDR3 contains 13 residues. Trimming at V came to 3 bases and at J to 14 bases, leaving 6 bases not matched to a gene. Germline V gene data show CDR1 as SGHRS and CDR2 as YFSETQ. CDR3 loop: CASSSGTGGLEYF. The CDR3 DNA reads as TGCGCCAGCAGCTCCGGGACAGGGGGCCTTGAGTACTTC. The whole variable domain, remainder taken from reference TRBV5-1 and TRBJ2-4, is KAGVTQTPRYLIKTRGQQVTLSCSPISGHRSVSWYQQTPGQGLQFLFEYFSETQRNKGNFPGRFSGRQFSNSRSEMNVSTLELGDSALYLCASSSGTGGLEYFGAGTRLSVL.

The chain carries TRBV6-4 and TRBJ1-5; no clear D. This CDR3 comprises 19 residues. Germline V gene sequence: CDR1 MRHNA, CDR2 SNTAGT. The V gene lost 2 bases and the J gene lost 1 base, with 21 bases spanning the gap. CDR3 bases: TGTGCCAGCAGTGACGGCAGGTTAAGGTGGGAAAGGAGCAATCAGCCCCAGCATTTT. Translating gives CASSDGRLRWERSNQPQHF.